This T cell receptor beta chain appears in the sequencing data of a study of Tregs in tolerant kidney transplant recipients. Study results and caveats: The small number of patients limits these findings pending further validation. Some patients' samples used different primers over time, so nucleotide sequences weren't comparable.

About this clone itself: Its cognate antigen is unknown. The observed sequence ends 3 residues before the CDR3 terminus, with the missing tail filled in from the germline J gene.

CDR1 and CDR2 from the germline V gene are SGHKS and YYEKEE (reference sequence). CDR3 size: 15 residues. V lost 4 bases and J lost 6, with 20 bases in between. Generated by immunoSEQ multiplex PCR, the TCRdb table keeps only in-frame clones and is missing some. The sample has 9,900 or so clones. Recipients received nonmyeloablative bone marrow transplants from related graft donors, with transient mixed chimerism. The specimen comprised CD8+ T cells from blood (PBMCs), sampled 24 months after the transplant. The chain is built from TRBV5-5 and TRBJ2-7, with D perhaps matching TRBD2 (5 bases). This sequence was found in a human patient who received a combined kidney and bone marrow transplant. Some of the T cells might come from the graft donor. The CDR3 loop is CASSAQLGPSLEQYF. The CDR3 DNA, read in part, is TGTGCCAGCAGCGCACAACTAGGGCCAAGTCTCGAG. The whole variable domain, filled in from reference TRBV5-5 and TRBJ2-7, reads DAGVTQSPTHLIKTRGQQVTLRCSPISGHKSVSWYQQVLGQGPQFIFQYYEKEERGRGNFPDRFSARQFPNYSSELNVNALLLGDSALYLCASSAQLGPSLEQYFGPGTRLTVT.